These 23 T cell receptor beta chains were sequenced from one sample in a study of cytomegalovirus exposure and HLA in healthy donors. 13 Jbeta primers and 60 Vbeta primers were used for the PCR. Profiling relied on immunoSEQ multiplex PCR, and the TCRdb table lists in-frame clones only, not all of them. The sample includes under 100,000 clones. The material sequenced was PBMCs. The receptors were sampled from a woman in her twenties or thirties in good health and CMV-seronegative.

The CDR3 here is CASSLNQLGLETQYF. CDR3 bases: TGTGCCAGCAGTCTCAACCAGCTGGGCCTGGAGACCCAGTACTTC. This chain joins TRBV6-6 and TRBJ2-5; D ambiguous. Germline-derived CDR1 and CDR2 are MNHNY and SVGAGI (reference sequence). This CDR3 has 15 amino acids. Trimming stripped 5 bases from V and 5 bases from J, with 18 bases between.

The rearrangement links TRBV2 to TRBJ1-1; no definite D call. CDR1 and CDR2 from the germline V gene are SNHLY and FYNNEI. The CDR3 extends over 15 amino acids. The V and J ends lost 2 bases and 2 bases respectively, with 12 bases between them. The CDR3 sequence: CASSEQRQSNTEAFF. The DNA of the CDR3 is TGTGCCAGCAGTGAACAGAGGCAGTCTAACACTGAAGCTTTCTTT.

The CDR3 sequence: CASSQDDRVYEQYF. The CDR3 DNA reads as TGTGCCAGCAGCCAAGATGACAGGGTATACGAGCAGTACTTC. The chain has TRBV14 and TRBJ2-7; 7 nucleotides match TRBD1. V shed 0 bases and J 4 bases; nucleotides not matched to a gene: 3. This CDR3 has 14 residues. Germline CDR1 and CDR2: SGHDN and FVKESK.

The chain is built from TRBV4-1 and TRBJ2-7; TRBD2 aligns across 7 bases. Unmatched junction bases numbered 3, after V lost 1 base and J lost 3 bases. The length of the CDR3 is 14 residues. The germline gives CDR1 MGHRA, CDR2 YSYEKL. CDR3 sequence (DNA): TGCGCCAGCAGCCAAGCCCCGGGAGGCTACGAGCAGTACTTC. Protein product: CASSQAPGGYEQYF.

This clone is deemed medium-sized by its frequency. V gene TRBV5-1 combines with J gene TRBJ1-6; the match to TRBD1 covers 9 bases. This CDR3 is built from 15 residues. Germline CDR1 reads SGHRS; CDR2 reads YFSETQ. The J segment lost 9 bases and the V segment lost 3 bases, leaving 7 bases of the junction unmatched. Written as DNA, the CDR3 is TGCGCCAGCAGCTACCTGGTGGACAGGGGTTCACCCCTCCACTTT. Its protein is CASSYLVDRGSPLHF.

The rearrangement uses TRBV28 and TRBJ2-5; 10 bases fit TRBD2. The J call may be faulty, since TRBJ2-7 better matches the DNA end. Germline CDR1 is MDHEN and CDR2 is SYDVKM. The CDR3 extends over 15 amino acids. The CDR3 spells CASILSGGASYEQYF. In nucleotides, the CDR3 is TGTGCCAGCATCCTGAGCGGGGGGGCCTCCTACGAGCAGTACTTC.

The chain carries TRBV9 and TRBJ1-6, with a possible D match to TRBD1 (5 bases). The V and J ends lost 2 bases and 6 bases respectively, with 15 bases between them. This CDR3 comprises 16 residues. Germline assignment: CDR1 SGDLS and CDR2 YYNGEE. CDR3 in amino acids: CASSVTGGLGNSPLHF. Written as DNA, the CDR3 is TGTGCCAGCAGCGTGACGGGGGGATTAGGTAATTCACCCCTCCACTTT.

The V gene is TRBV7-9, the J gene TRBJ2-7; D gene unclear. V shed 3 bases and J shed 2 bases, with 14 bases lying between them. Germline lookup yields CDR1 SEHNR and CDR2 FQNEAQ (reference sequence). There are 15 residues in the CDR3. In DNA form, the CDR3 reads TGTGCCAGCAGCTTGGGTGGGCAGAAGACCTACGAGCAGTACTTC. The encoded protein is CASSLGGQKTYEQYF.

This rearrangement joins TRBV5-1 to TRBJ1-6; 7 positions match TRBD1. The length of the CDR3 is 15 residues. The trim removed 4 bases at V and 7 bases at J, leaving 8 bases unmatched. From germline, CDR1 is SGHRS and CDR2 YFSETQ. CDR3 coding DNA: TGCGCCAGCAGCCGGGGGGGGACAGCGAATTCACCCCTCCACTTT. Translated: CASSRGGTANSPLHF.

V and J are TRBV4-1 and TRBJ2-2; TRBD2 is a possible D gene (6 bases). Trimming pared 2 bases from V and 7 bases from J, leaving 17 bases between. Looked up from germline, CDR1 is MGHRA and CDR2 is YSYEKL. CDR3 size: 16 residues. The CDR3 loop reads CASSQYEIGGDGELFF. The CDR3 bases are TGCGCCAGCAGCCAATACGAGATCGGGGGAGACGGGGAGCTGTTTTTT.

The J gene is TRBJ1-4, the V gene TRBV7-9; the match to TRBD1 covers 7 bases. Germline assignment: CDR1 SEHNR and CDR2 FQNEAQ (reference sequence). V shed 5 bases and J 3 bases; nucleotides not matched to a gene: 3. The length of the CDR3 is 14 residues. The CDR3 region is CASSKGAANEKLFF. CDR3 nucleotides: TGTGCCAGCAGCAAGGGGGCGGCTAATGAAAAACTGTTTTTT. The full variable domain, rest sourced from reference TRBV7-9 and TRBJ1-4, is DTGVSQNPRHKITKRGQNVTFRCDPISEHNRLYWYRQTLGQGPEFLTYFQNEAQLEKSRLLSDRFSAERPKGSFSTLEIQRTEQGDSAMYLCASSKGAANEKLFFGSGTQLSVL.

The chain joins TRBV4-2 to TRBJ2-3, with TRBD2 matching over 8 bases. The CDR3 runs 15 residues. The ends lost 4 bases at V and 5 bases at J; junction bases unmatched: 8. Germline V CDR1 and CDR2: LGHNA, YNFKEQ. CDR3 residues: CASSPGLVVRDTQYF. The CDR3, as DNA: TGTGCCAGCAGCCCGGGACTAGTCGTAAGAGATACGCAGTATTTT.

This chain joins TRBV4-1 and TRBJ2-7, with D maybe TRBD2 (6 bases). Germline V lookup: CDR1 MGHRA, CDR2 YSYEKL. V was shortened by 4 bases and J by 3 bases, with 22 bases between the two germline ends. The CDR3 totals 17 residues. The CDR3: CASSPWGLRERDYEQYF. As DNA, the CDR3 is TGCGCCAGCAGCCCCTGGGGTCTACGGGAGCGAGACTACGAGCAGTACTTC.

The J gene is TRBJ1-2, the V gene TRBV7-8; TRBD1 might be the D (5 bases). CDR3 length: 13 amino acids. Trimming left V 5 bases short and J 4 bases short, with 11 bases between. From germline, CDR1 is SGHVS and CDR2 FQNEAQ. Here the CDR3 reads CASSLGQGYGYTF. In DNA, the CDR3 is TGTGCCAGCAGCCTGGGCCAGGGCTATGGCTACACCTTC. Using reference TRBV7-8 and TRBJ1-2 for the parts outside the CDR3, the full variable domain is GAGVSQSPRYKVAKRGQDVALRCDPISGHVSLFWYQQALGQGPEFLTYFQNEAQLDKSGLPSDRFFAERPEGSVSTLKIQRTQQEDSAVYLCASSLGQGYGYTFGSGTRLTVV.

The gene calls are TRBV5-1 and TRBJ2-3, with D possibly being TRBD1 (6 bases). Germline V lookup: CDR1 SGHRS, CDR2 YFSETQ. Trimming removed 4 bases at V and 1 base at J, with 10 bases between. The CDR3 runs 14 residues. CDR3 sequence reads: CASSGDRRTDTQYF. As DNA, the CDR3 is TGCGCCAGCAGCGGTGACAGGCGCACAGATACGCAGTATTTT.

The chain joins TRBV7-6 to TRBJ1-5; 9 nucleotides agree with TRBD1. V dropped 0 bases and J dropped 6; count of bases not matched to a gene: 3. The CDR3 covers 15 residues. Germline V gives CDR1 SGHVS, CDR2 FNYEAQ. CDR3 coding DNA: TGTGCCAGCAGCTTAGCGGCGGGACAGGGTCAGCCCCAGCATTTT. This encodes CASSLAAGQGQPQHF.

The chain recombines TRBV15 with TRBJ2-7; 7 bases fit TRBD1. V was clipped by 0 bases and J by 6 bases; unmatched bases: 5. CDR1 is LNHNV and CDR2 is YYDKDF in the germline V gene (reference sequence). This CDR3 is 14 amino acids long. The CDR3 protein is CATSRDRQGVEQYF. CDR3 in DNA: TGTGCCACCAGCAGAGATCGCCAGGGGGTCGAGCAGTACTTC.

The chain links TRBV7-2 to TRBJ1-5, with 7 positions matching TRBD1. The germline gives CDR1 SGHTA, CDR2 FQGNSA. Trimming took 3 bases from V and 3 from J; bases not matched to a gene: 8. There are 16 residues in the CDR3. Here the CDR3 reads CASSLFWDSSNQPQHF. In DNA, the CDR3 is TGTGCCAGCAGCTTGTTTTGGGACAGCTCCAATCAGCCCCAGCATTTT.

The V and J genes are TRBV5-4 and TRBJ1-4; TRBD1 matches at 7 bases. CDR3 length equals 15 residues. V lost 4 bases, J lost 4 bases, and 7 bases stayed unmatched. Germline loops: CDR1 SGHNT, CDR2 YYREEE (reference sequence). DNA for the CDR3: TGTGCCAGCAGCGGGGGACAGCGAAATAATGAAAAACTGTTTTTT. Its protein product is CASSGGQRNNEKLFF.

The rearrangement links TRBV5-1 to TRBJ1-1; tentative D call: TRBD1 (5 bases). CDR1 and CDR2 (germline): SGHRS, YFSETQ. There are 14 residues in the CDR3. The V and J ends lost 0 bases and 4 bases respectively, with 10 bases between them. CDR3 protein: CASSLVGGGTEAFF. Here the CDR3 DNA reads TGCGCCAGCAGCTTGGTTGGGGGGGGCACTGAAGCTTTCTTT.

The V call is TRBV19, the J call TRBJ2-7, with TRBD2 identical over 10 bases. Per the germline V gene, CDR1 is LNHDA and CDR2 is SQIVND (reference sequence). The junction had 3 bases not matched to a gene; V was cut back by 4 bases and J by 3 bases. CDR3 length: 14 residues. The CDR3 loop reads CASSTSGRVYEQYF. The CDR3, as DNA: TGTGCCAGTAGTACTAGCGGGAGAGTCTACGAGCAGTACTTC.

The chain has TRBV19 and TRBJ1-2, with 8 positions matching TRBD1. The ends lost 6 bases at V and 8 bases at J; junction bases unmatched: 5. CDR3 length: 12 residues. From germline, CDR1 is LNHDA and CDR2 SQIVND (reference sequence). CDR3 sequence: CASRFRGLGYTF. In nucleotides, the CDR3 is TGTGCCAGTAGATTCAGGGGGCTCGGCTACACCTTC.

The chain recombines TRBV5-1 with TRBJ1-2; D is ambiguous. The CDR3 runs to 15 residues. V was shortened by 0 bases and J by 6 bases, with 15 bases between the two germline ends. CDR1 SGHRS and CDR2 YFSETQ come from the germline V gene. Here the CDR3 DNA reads TGCGCCAGCAGCTTGGAGTTGCGGGTAGCAGATGGCTACACCTTC. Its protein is CASSLELRVADGYTF.